The next 11 T cell receptor beta chains were all read from a single sample in a study of tumor-infiltrating lymphocytes in primary liver carcinoma. Using a constant-region primer together with ProtoScript II reverse transcriptase, TCR beta cDNA was made from 500 ng of total RNA. Slightly modified ARM-PCR, run as three nested multiplex PCR rounds, produced the TCR beta libraries. Primers for the first two PCR rounds were TRBV1-TRBV30 forward primers and a C-beta reverse primer (approximately 10 cycles per round). TCRdb re-called the multiplex PCR reads through MiXCR, storing one row per CDR3 protein. Among some 190,000 distinct CDR3 sequences listed, approximately 86% were seen once. Scientists recovered RNA and DNA together from around 18-30 mg of unsorted bulk tissue. Source material: tumor tissue from primary liver carcinoma. The receptors here all came from a man aged 35-49 years with primary liver carcinoma and hepatitis B virus infection.

This clonotype was detected ten times or more. The V gene is TRBV12-3 or TRBV12-4, the J gene TRBJ2-2; 9 nucleotides line up with TRBD1. Germline trimming cut 6 bases from V and 4 bases from J; bases unmatched to any gene: 6. The CDR3 is 15 amino acids. CDR3 sequence: CASSHDRGGTGELFF. The CDR3 region has the DNA TGTGCCAGCAGCCACGACAGGGGGGGCACCGGGGAGCTGTTTTTT.

This clonotype occurred once. The chain joins TRBV5-5 to TRBJ1-5; tentatively, D is TRBD1 (6 bases). The V end lost 3 bases, the J end lost 5 bases, and 15 bases lay between the germline ends. This CDR3 region has 15 residues. Germline V gene lookup returns CDR1 SGHKS and CDR2 YYEKEE (reference sequence). CDR3 region: CASSSMDSTDQPQHF. Written as DNA, the CDR3 is TGTGCCAGCAGCTCCATGGACAGCACCGATCAGCCCCAGCATTTT.

This sequence joins TRBV10-2 and TRBJ2-7, with 7 bases matching TRBD1. The CDR3 has 14 residues. Germline loops: CDR1 WSHSY, CDR2 SAAADI. In DNA, the CDR3 is TGCACCACATACACGACAGGGTATACCTACGAGCAGTACTTC. Translation gives CTTYTTGYTYEQYF.

On this clonotype: One junction end does not reproduce the germline sequence, and a read error may be involved. The gene calls are TRBV4-1 and TRBJ2-5; TRBD2 might be the D (6 bases). The germline gives CDR1 MGHRA, CDR2 YSYEKL. CDR3 length: 16 residues. CDR3 sequence: CASIQNPGLSGETQYF. CDR3 bases: TGCGCCAGCATCCAAAATCCAGGACTATCGGGAGAGACCCAGTACTTC.

Concerning this clonotype itself: In this CDR3 the conserved last residue, phenylalanine or tryptophan, is missing, so a read error is likely. The V call is TRBV6-1, the J call TRBJ2-5; TRBD2 might be the D (5 bases). The V end lost 7 bases, the J end lost 2 bases, and 17 bases lay between the germline ends. Germline CDR1 MNHNS, CDR2 SASEGT. CDR3 length: 15 residues. This chain's CDR3 is CASTPSWERQETQYI. For the CDR3, the DNA is TGTGCCAGCACCCCCTCTTGGGAGAGACAAGAGACCCAGTACATC.

Comments on this clonotype: Since the CDR3 does not end with the conserved phenylalanine or tryptophan, this likely comes from a read error. The V and J genes are TRBV6-6 and TRBJ1-1, with 9 bases matching TRBD1. The CDR3 is made up of 13 amino acids. Germline V gene lookup returns CDR1 MNHNY and CDR2 SVGAGI (reference sequence). V was clipped by 2 bases and J by 7 bases; unmatched bases: 2. CDR3 amino acids: CASSYTGGIEAFS. The CDR3, as DNA: TGTGCCAGCAGTTACACAGGGGGCATTGAAGCTTTCTCT.

The V and J genes are TRBV6-1 and TRBJ2-3; D unresolved. This CDR3 has 14 amino acids. Germline V gene data show CDR1 as MNHNS and CDR2 as SASEGT. V lost 9 bases to trimming and J lost 4 bases, with 17 bases between them. Here the CDR3 reads CARTEGLGPDTQYF. CDR3 DNA: TGTGCCAGGACTGAAGGATTAGGGCCAGATACGCAGTATTTT.

This clonotype showed up just once. One end of the junction varies from germline; a read error may be responsible. The V call is TRBV11-1, the J call TRBJ2-4, with 13 positions matching TRBD2. CDR1 and CDR2 (germline): SGHAT, FQDESV (reference sequence). CDR3 length: 17 amino acids. In DNA, the CDR3 is TGTGTCAGCAGCTTTGCCGGGACTAGCGGGATCAAAATCATTCAGTACTTC. It translates to CVSSFAGTSGIKIIQYF.

This clonotype was recorded at least ten times. This chain connects TRBV18 to TRBJ2-1; D unclear. Germline V gene data show CDR1 as KGHSH and CDR2 as LQKENI. V lost 3 bases and J lost 6, with 9 bases in between. The CDR3 has 13 amino acids. This CDR3 reads CASSPFDRNEQFF. The CDR3 DNA is TGTGCCAGCTCACCCTTCGACCGCAATGAGCAGTTCTTC.

This clonotype came up once. The chain carries TRBV6-1 and TRBJ2-5; 7 bases map to TRBD2. Germline CDR1 is MNHNS and CDR2 is SASEGT. The CDR3 totals 14 residues. CDR3 sequence: CASGYGMYGETQYF. The CDR3 DNA reads as TGTGCTAGCGGGTACGGGATGTATGGAGAGACCCAGTACTTC.

This clonotype was seen repeatedly, ten times or more. The chain carries TRBV11-2 and TRBJ2-6; D is undetermined. Trimming removed 3 bases at V and 2 bases at J, with 8 bases between. The CDR3 is 15 residues long. Germline values: CDR1 SGHAT, CDR2 FQNNGV. CDR3: CASSFDRAGANVLTF. In DNA, the CDR3 is TGTGCCAGCAGCTTCGATCGGGCTGGGGCCAACGTCCTGACTTTC. Looking up the rest from reference TRBV11-2 and TRBJ2-6 gives the full variable domain: EAGVAQSPRYKIIEKRQSVAFWCNPISGHATLYWYQQILGQGPKLLIQFQNNGVVDDSQLPKDRFSAERLKGVDSTLKIQPAKLEDSAVYLCASSFDRAGANVLTFGAGSRLTVL.